This is a list of T cell receptor beta chains from one sample in a study of T cell responses to AZD1222 COVID-19 vaccine. Profiled with immunoSEQ multiplex PCR; TCRdb holds only in-frame clones, not every one. The sample has some 110,000 clones, roughly 90% seen once. The sequencing used peripheral blood, collected 28 days after the second AZD1222 dose. The receptor set was obtained from an adult who received the AZD1222 COVID-19 vaccine. Both conserved end residues are part of each CDR3. The D gene is left open where the match is weak. Size tells how often a clone was seen (once, few, many) or the class of an expanded clone, and some rows leave it out.

>TRBJ2-7|-|-|TRBV4-2
CASSQDVAYEQYF
TGTGCCAGCAGCCAAGATGTGGCCTACGAGCAGTACTTC
>TRBJ1-4|-|-|TRBV6-1
CASSEASGVTNEKLFF
TGTGCCAGCAGTGAAGCGAGTGGGGTAACTAATGAAAAACTGTTTTTT
>TRBJ2-5|TRBD1|once|TRBV5-6
CASSSDRTRGETQYF
TGTGCCAGCAGCTCGGACAGGACGAGGGGGGAGACCCAGTACTTC
>TRBJ1-1|-|-|TRBV19
CASSIAGLGSTEAFF
TGTGCCAGTAGTATAGCGGGACTCGGATCTACTGAAGCTTTCTTT
>TRBJ2-1|-|-|TRBV18
CASSPPRPVGSYNEQFF
TGTGCCAGCTCACCACCCCGTCCGGTGGGCTCCTACAATGAGCAGTTCTTC
>TRBJ2-1|-|-|TRBV9
CASSGDNAGLLNSYNEQFF
TGTGCCAGCAGCGGGGATAATGCGGGGCTGCTAAATTCTTACAATGAGCAGTTCTTC
>TRBJ2-1|-|once|TRBV11-3
CASSPRRDEQFF
TGTGCCAGCAGCCCCAGGAGAGATGAGCAGTTCTTC
>TRBJ2-2|-|once|TRBV19
CASRNRGLRNTGELFF
TGTGCCAGTAGGAATCGAGGACTACGGAACACCGGGGAGCTGTTTTTT
>TRBJ2-3|TRBD2|-|TRBV7-2
CASSLGAGLAGSTGAAQYF
TGTGCCAGCAGCTTAGGGGCGGGACTAGCGGGATCCACCGGGGCGGCGCAGTATTTT
>TRBJ1-2|-|-|TRBV5-6
CASSSNVEGEGYTF
TGTGCCAGCAGCTCGAACGTGGAGGGGGAAGGCTACACCTTC
>TRBJ2-1|-|-|TRBV7-2
CASSLRGASSYNEQFF
TGTGCCAGCAGCTTACGGGGGGCAAGCTCCTACAATGAGCAGTTCTTC
>TRBJ2-3|TRBD2|-|TRBV5-1
CASSLGLVVSIDTQYF
TGCGCCAGCAGCTTAGGACTAGTAGTTAGTATAGATACGCAGTATTTT
>TRBJ1-1|-|-|TRBV29-1
CSVEERKGGTEAFF
TGCAGCGTTGAAGAGAGAAAAGGGGGCACTGAAGCTTTCTTT
>TRBJ2-5|TRBD1|-|TRBV7-3
CASSLRGDRYQETQYF
TGTGCCAGCAGCTTAAGAGGGGACAGGTACCAAGAGACCCAGTACTTC
>TRBJ2-1|TRBD2|few|TRBV20-1
CSASSGRYPYNEQFF
TGCAGTGCTAGTTCCGGGAGGTACCCCTACAATGAGCAGTTCTTC
>TRBJ1-1|-|-|TRBV25-1
CASSELRKGSTEAFF
TGTGCCAGCAGTGAATTGAGGAAGGGGAGCACTGAAGCTTTCTTT
>TRBJ2-7|-|-|TRBV7-6
CASSLGTASYEQYF
TGTGCCAGCAGCTTAGGGACTGCATCCTACGAGCAGTACTTC
>TRBJ1-2|TRBD1|-|TRBV11-3
CASSLFPTGGLDGYTF
TGTGCCAGCAGCTTATTCCCGACAGGGGGGCTAGATGGCTACACCTTC
>TRBJ2-1|TRBD1|-|TRBV11-1
CASSFGDRNYKQFF
TGTGCCAGCAGCTTTGGGGACAGAAATTATAAGCAGTTCTTC
>TRBJ1-4|-|-|TRBV19
CASSAIWGSGEKLFF
TGTGCCAGTAGTGCAATCTGGGGCTCGGGGGAAAAACTGTTTTTT
>TRBJ2-7|TRBD2|-|TRBV27
CASSVLADKATTTYEQYF
TGTGCCAGCAGTGTACTAGCGGATAAAGCGACAACTACCTACGAGCAGTACTTC
>TRBJ2-5|TRBD1|-|TRBV10-1
CASNTNRGQETQYF
TGCGCCAGCAACACTAACAGGGGTCAAGAGACCCAGTACTTC
>TRBJ2-4|TRBD2|-|TRBV24-1
CATSDVVSGGITAKNIQYF
TGTGCCACCAGTGATGTTGTTAGCGGGGGGATTACTGCCAAAAACATTCAGTACTTC
>TRBJ2-7|-|-|TRBV11-3
CASSPPGGESSYEQYF
TGTGCCAGCAGCCCACCGGGCGGCGAGAGCTCCTACGAGCAGTACTTC
>TRBJ2-1|TRBD2|-|TRBV11-3
CASSPGGNEQFF
TGTGCCAGCAGCCCGGGAGGGAATGAGCAGTTCTTC
>TRBJ1-1|-|-|TRBV19
CASSIVNREGTEAFF
TGTGCCAGTAGTATAGTTAACAGGGAAGGCACTGAAGCTTTCTTT
>TRBJ1-5|-|many|TRBV11-2
CASSLDAGGRPQHF
TGTGCCAGCAGCTTAGACGCGGGGGGAAGGCCCCAGCATTTT
>TRBJ1-2|-|-|TRBV28
CASRPVGQNGYTF
TGTGCCAGCAGACCGGTCGGACAGAATGGCTACACCTTC
>TRBJ1-1|-|-|TRBV7-9
CAWGAGYTEAFF
TGTGCCTGGGGCGCAGGCTACACTGAAGCTTTCTTT
>TRBJ1-2|TRBD1|few|TRBV6-5
CASRPTGTGAGYTF
TGTGCCAGCAGGCCGACCGGGACAGGGGCTGGCTACACCTTC
>TRBJ1-1|TRBD1|-|TRBV13
CASSLGTGRNTEAFF
TGTGCCAGCAGCTTAGGGACAGGGCGGAACACTGAAGCTTTCTTT
>TRBJ1-6|-|-|TRBV19
CASSPGTNSPLHF
TGTGCCAGTAGTCCCGGGACCAATTCACCCCTCCACTTT
>TRBJ1-2|-|-|TRBV13
CASSLGPRGTNYGYTF
TGTGCCAGCAGCTTAGGCCCCAGGGGAACTAACTATGGCTACACCTTC
>TRBJ2-3|-|-|TRBV5-3
CARSLGLRDTQYF
TGTGCCAGAAGCTTGGGCCTCCGAGATACGCAGTATTTT
>TRBJ2-7|TRBD2|-|TRBV11-3
CASSLVLERGAEQYF
TGTGCCAGCAGCTTAGTACTAGAGCGGGGCGCCGAGCAGTACTTC
>TRBJ2-7|TRBD1|-|TRBV10-3
CAISEHYRDSYEQYF
TGTGCCATCAGTGAGCATTACCGGGACAGCTACGAGCAGTACTTC
>TRBJ1-6|TRBD1|-|TRBV29-1
CSVRGQGENSPLHF
TGCAGCGTTCGGGGACAGGGTGAGAATTCACCCCTCCACTTT
>TRBJ2-5|TRBD1|-|TRBV4-3
CASSQGTGKTQYF
TGCGCCAGCAGCCAGGGGACAGGGAAGACCCAGTACTTC
>TRBJ2-2|-|-|TRBV5-1
CASSLLEGASGELFF
TGCGCCAGCAGCTTGTTGGAGGGGGCTAGCGGGGAGCTGTTTTTT
>TRBJ2-5|TRBD2|few|TRBV7-8
CASSSTSGTKTTQYF
TGTGCCAGCAGCTCCACTAGCGGGACCAAGACGACCCAGTACTTC
>TRBJ2-4|-|-|TRBV27
CASSLTGTVAKNIQYF
TGTGCCAGCAGCCTGACTGGGACCGTAGCCAAAAACATTCAGTACTTC
>TRBJ1-6|-|once|TRBV10-3
CAISESSFGSPLHF
TGTGCCATCAGTGAGTCTTCCTTCGGCTCACCCCTCCACTTT
>TRBJ2-3|-|-|TRBV7-9
CASSPGKTSGTDTQYF
TGTGCCAGCAGCCCTGGAAAGACGTCTGGCACAGATACGCAGTATTTT
>TRBJ2-1|TRBD1|-|TRBV13
CASSSGQGTYNEQFF
TGTGCCAGCAGCTCTGGACAGGGAACCTACAATGAGCAGTTCTTC
>TRBJ2-7|TRBD2|-|TRBV5-1
CASSFSRGNSYEQYF
TGCGCCAGCAGCTTCTCGCGGGGGAACTCCTACGAGCAGTACTTC
>TRBJ2-5|-|once|TRBV11-3
CASSLLSSGEDQETQYF
TGTGCCAGCAGCTTACTGTCGTCAGGGGAAGACCAAGAGACCCAGTACTTC
>TRBJ1-6|-|-|TRBV19
CASTRAQGLNSPLHF
TGTGCCAGTACCCGGGCGCAGGGCCTTAATTCACCCCTCCACTTT
>TRBJ1-6|TRBD1|-|TRBV7-8
CASSHGDSLGNSPLHF
TGTGCCAGCAGCCACGGGGACAGTTTGGGTAATTCACCCCTCCACTTT
>TRBJ1-5|-|-|TRBV15
CATSLGRQYNQPQHF
TGTGCCACCAGCTTGGGAAGACAGTACAATCAGCCCCAGCATTTT
>TRBJ2-7|-|-|TRBV10-3
CAISDPRGTTYEQYF
TGTGCCATCAGTGACCCGAGGGGGACCACCTACGAGCAGTACTTC